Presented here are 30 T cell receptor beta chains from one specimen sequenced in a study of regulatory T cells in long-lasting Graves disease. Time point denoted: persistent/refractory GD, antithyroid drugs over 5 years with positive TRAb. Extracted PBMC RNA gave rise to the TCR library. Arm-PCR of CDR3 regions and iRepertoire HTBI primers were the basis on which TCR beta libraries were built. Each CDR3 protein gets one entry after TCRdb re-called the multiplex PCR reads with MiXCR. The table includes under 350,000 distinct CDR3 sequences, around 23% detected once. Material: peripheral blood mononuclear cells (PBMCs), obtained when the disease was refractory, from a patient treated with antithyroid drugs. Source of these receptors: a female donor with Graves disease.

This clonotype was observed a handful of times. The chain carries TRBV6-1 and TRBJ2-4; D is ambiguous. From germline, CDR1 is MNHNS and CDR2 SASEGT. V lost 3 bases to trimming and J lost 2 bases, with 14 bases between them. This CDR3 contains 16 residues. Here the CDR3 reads CASSDLGQITKNIQYF. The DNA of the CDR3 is TGTGCCAGCAGTGATTTGGGTCAGATAACCAAAAACATTCAGTACTTC.

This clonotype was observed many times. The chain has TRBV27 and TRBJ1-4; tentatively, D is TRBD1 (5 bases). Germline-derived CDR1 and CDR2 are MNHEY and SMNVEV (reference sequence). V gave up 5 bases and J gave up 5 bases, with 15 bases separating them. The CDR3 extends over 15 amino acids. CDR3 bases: TGTGCCAGCAGTCCACTGCCTGGACAAAATGAAAAACTGTTTTTT. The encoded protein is CASSPLPGQNEKLFF.

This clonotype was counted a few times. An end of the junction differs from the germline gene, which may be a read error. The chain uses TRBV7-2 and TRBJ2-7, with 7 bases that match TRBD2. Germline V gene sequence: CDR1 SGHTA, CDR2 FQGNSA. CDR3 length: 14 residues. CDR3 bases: TGTGCCAGCAGCTTGGGGGGAGGGGAATACGAGCAGTACTTT. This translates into CASSLGGGEYEQYF. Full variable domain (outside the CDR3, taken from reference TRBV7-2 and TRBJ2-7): GAGVSQSPSNKVTEKGKDVELRCDPISGHTALYWYRQSLGQGLEFLIYFQGNSAPDKSGLPSDRFSAERTGGSVSTLTIQRTQQEDSAVYLCASSLGGGEYEQYFGPGTRLTVT.

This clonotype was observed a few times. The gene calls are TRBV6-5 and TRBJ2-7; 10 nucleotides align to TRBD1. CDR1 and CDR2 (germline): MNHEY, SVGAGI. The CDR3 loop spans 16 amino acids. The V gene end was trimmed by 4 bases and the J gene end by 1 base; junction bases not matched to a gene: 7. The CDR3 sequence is CASSWDRGGLSYEQYF. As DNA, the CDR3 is TGTGCCAGCAGTTGGGACAGGGGAGGCCTATCCTACGAGCAGTACTTC.

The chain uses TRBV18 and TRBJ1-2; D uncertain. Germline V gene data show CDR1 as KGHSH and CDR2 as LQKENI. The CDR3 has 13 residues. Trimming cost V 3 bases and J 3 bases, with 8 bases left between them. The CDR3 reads CASSPSGDYGYTF. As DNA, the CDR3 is TGTGCCAGCTCACCGAGCGGTGACTATGGCTACACCTTC.

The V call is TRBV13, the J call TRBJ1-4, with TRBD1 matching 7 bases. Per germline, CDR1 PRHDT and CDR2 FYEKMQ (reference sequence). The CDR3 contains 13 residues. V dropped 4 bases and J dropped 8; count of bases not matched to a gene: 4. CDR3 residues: CASSYRGKEKLFF. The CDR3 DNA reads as TGTGCCAGCAGCTACAGGGGAAAGGAAAAACTGTTTTTT. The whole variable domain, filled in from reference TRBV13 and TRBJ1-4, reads AAGVIQSPRHLIKEKRETATLKCYPIPRHDTVYWYQQGPGQDPQFLISFYEKMQSDKGSIPDRFSAQQFSDYHSELNMSSLELGDSALYFCASSYRGKEKLFFGSGTQLSVL.

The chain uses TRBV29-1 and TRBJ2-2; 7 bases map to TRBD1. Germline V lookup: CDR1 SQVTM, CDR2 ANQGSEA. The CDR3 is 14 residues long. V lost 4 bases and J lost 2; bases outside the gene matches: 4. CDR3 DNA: TGCAGCGTTGTGGGGACAGATAACACCGGGGAGCTGTTTTTT. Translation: CSVVGTDNTGELFF.

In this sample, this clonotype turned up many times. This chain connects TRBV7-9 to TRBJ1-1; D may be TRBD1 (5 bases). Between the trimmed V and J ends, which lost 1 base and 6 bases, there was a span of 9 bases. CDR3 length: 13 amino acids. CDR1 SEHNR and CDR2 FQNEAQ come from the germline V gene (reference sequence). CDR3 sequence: CASSLVLGPEAFF. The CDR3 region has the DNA TGTGCCAGCAGCTTAGTGTTGGGGCCTGAAGCTTTCTTT.

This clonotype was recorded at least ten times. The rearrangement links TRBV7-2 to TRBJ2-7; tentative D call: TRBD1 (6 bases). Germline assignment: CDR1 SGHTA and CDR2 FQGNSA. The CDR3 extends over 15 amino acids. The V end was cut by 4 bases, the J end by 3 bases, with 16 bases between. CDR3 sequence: CASSYVPGQIYEQYF. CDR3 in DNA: TGTGCCAGCAGCTATGTACCGGGACAAATCTACGAGCAGTACTTC.

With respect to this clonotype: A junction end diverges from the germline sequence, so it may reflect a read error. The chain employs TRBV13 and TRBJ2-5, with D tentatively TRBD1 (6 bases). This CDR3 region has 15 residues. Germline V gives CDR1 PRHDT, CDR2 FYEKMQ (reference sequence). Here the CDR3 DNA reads TGCGCCAGCGGACTGCAACAGGGTTCGGGGGAGACCCAGTACTTC. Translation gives CASGLQQGSGETQYF. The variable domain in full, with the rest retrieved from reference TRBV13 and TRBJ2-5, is AAGVIQSPRHLIKEKRETATLKCYPIPRHDTVYWYQQGPGQDPQFLISFYEKMQSDKGSIPDRFSAQQFSDYHSELNMSSLELGDSALYFCASGLQQGSGETQYFGPGTRLLVL.

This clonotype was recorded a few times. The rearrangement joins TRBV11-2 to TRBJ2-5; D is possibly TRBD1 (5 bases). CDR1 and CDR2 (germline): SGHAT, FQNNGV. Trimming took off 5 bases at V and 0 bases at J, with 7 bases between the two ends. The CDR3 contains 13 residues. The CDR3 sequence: CASSTGHQETQYF. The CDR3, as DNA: TGTGCCAGCAGCACAGGACACCAAGAGACCCAGTACTTC.

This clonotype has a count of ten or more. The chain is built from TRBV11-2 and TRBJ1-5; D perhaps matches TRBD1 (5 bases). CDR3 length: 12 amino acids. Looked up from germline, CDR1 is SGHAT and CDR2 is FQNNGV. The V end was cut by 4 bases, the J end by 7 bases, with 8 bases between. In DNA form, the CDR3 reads TGTGCCAGCAGCTCATGGGGCCAGCCCCAGCATTTT. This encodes CASSSWGQPQHF.

DNA of the CDR3: TGTGCCAGTAGTCTCCTGCGGGGACAGGCCTCTGGGGCCAACGTCCTGACTTTC. This codes for CASSLLRGQASGANVLTF. The gene calls are TRBV19 and TRBJ2-6, with 8 bases aligning to TRBD1. The CDR3 length is 18 residues. With 5 bases clipped from V and 0 bases from J, the junction kept 9 bases outside the gene matches. Germline CDR1 LNHDA, CDR2 SQIVND (reference sequence).

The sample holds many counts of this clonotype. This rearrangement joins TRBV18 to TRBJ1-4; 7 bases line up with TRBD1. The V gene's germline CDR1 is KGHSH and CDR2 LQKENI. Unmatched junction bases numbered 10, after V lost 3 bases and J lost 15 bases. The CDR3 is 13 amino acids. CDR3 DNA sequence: TGTGCCAGCTCACCGGACAGGAGGTCCCACTTGTTTTTT. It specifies CASSPDRRSHLFF.

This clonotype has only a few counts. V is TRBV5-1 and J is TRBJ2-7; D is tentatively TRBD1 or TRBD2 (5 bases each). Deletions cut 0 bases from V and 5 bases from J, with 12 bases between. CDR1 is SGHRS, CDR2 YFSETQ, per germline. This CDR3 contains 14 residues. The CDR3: CASSLVYVGDEQYF. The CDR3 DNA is TGCGCCAGCAGCTTGGTTTATGTGGGGGACGAGCAGTACTTC.

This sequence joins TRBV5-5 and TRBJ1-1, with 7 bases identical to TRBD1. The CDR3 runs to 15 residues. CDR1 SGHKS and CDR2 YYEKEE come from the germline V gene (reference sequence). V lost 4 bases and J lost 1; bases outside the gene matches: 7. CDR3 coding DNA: TGTGCCAGCAGCCTAGGACAGGTGGCGAACACTGAAGCTTTCTTT. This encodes CASSLGQVANTEAFF.

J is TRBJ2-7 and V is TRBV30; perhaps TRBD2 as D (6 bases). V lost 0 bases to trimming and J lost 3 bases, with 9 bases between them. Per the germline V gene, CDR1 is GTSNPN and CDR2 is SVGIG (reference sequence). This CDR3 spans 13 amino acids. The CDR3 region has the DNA TGTGCCTGGAGTGTAGGGACTTACTACGAGCAGTACTTC. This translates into CAWSVGTYYEQYF.

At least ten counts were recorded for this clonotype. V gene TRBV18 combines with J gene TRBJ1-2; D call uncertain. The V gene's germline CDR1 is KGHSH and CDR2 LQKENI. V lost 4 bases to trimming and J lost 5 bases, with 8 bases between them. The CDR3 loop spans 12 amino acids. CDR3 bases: TGTGCCAGCTCACGGCAGCCTTATGGCTACACCTTC. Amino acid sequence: CASSRQPYGYTF.

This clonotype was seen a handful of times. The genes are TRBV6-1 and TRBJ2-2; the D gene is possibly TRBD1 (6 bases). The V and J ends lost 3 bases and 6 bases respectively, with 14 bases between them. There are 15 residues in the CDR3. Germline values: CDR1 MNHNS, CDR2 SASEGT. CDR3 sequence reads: CASSDFAGVPGELFF. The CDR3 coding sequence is TGTGCCAGCAGTGACTTCGCAGGGGTCCCCGGGGAGCTGTTTTTT.

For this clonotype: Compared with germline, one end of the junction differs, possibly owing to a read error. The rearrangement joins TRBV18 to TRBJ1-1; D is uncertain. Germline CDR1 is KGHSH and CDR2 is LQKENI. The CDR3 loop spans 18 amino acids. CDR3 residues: CANSPPVREAGMNTEAFF. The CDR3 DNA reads TGTGCCAACTCACCACCGGTCCGGGAAGCTGGCATGAACACTGAAGCTTTCTTT.

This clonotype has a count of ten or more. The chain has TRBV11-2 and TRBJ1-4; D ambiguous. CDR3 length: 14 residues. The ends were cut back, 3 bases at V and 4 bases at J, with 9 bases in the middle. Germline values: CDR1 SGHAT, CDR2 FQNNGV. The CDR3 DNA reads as TGTGCCAGCAGCTTTTCGCTGAGTAATGAAAAACTGTTTTTT. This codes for CASSFSLSNEKLFF.

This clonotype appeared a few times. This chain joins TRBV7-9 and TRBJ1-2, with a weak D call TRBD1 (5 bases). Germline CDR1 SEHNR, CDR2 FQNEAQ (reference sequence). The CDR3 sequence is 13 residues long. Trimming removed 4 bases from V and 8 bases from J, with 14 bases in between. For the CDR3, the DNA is TGTGCCAGCAGCTCAAACAGGCAGGACGGCTACACCTTC. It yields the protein CASSSNRQDGYTF.

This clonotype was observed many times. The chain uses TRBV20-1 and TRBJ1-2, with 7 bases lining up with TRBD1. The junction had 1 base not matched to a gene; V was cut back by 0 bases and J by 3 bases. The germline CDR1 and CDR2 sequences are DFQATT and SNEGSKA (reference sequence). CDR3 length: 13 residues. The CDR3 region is CSARDDRDYGYTF. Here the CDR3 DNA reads TGCAGTGCTAGAGATGACAGGGACTATGGCTACACCTTC.

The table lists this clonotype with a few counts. The CDR3 sequence: CASSYDRGPPEQYF. The DNA for the CDR3 is TGTGCCAGCAGTTACGACAGGGGTCCACCCGAGCAGTACTTC. The chain carries TRBV6-2 or TRBV6-3 and TRBJ2-7; TRBD1 aligns across 8 bases. This CDR3 contains 14 residues. CDR1 is MNHEY, CDR2 SVGEGT, per germline. J gave up 6 bases and V 2 bases, and 6 bases lay outside the gene matches.

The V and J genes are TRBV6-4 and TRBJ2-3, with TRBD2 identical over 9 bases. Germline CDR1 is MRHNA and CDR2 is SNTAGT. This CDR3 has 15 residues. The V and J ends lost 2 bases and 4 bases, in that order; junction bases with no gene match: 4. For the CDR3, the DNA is TGTGCCAGCAGTGACAACGCGGGAGGGCCAGATACGCAGTATTTT. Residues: CASSDNAGGPDTQYF.

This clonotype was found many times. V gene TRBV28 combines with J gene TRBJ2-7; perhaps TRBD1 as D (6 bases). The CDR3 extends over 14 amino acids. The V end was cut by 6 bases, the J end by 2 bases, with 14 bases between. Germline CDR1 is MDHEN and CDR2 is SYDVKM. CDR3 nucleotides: TGTGCCAGCAGCCTACAGGGAACAACCTACGAGCAGTACTTC. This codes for CASSLQGTTYEQYF.

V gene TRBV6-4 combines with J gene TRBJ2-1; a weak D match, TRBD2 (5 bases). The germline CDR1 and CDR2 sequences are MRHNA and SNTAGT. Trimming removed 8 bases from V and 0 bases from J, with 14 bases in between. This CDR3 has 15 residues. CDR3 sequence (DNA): TGTGCCAGCGAAGACTACCGCGGCTCCTACAATGAGCAGTTCTTC. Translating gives CASEDYRGSYNEQFF.

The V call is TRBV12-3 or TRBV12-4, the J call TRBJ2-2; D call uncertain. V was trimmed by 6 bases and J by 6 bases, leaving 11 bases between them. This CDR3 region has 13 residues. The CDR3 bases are TGTGCCAGCAGCAACCCGGGCCCCGGGGAGCTGTTTTTT. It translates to CASSNPGPGELFF.

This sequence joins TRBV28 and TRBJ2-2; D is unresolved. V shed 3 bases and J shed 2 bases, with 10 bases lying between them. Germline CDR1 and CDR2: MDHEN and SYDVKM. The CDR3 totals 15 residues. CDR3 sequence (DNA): TGTGCCAGCAGTTTTATGCTGGGAAACACCGGGGAGCTGTTTTTT. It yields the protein CASSFMLGNTGELFF.

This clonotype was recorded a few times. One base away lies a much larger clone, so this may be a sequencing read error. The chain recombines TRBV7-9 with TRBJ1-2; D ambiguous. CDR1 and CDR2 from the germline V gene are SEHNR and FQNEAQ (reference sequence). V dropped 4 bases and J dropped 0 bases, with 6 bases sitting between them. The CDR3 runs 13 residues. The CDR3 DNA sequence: TGTGCCAGCAGCTACAGTGCTAACTATGGCTACACCTTC. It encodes CASSYSANYGYTF.